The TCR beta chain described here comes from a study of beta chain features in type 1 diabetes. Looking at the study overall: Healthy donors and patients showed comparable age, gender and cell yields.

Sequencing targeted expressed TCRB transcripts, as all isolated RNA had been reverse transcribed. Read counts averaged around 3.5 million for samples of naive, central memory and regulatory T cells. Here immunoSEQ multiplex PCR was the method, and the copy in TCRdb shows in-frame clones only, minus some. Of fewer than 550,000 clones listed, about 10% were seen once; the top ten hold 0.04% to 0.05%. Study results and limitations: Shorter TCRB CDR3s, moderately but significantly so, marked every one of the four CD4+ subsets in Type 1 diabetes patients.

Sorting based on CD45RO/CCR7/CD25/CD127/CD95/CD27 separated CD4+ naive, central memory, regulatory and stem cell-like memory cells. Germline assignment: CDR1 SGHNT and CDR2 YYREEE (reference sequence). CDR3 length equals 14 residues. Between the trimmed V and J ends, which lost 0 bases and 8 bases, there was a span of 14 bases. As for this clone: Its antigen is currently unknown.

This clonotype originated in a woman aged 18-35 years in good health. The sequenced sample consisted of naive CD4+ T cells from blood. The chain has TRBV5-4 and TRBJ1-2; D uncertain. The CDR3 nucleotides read TGTGCCAGCAGCTTGGCGGCGGGGATGAGGGGCTACACCTTC. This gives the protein CASSLAAGMRGYTF.